This T cell receptor beta chain was sequenced in a study of shared clonotypes between healthy human individuals. Study results and limitations: Sequencing depth was predicted to influence how clonotypes are shared among donors.

Positively selected for CCR7, the CD45RO-negative cells used as naive CD8 cells excluded terminally differentiated effector memory CD45RA+ cells. Concerning this clone itself: The antigen remains undetermined.

Generated by immunoSEQ multiplex PCR, the TCRdb table keeps only in-frame clones and is missing some. Counted here are roughly 2 million clones, around 96% occurring once; the ten biggest clones make up around 1.1%. The CDR3 has 15 amino acids. The rearrangement joins TRBV21-1 to TRBJ1-3; the table's D call, TRBD1, has no DNA check behind it. TRBV21-1 is a pseudogene. Sequenced input: naive CD8+ T cells sorted from blood. This TCR was sampled from a man between 18 and 29 years old in good health. CDR3 residues: CASSGSRDRGNTIYF. CDR3 coding DNA: TGTGCCAGCAGCGGCAGCCGGGACAGAGGAAACACCATATATTTT.